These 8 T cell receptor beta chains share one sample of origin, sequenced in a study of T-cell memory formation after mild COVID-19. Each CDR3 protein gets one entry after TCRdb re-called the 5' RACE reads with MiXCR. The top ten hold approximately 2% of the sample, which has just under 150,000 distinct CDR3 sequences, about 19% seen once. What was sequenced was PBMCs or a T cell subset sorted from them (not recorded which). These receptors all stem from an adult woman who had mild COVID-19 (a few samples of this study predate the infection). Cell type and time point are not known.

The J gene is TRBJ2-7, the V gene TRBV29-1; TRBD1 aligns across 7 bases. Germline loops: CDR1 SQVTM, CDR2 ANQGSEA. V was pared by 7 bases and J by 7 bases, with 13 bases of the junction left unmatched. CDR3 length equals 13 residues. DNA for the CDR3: TGCAGCGCTTCCAGACAGGGCGTTGGAGAGCAGTACTTC. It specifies CSASRQGVGEQYF.

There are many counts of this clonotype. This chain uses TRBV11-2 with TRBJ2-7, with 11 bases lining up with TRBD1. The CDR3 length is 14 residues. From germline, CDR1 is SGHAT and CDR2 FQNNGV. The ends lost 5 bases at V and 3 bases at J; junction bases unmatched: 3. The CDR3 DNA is TGTGCCAGCAGCGCCGGGACAGGGGGCTACGAGCAGTACTTC. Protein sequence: CASSAGTGGYEQYF.

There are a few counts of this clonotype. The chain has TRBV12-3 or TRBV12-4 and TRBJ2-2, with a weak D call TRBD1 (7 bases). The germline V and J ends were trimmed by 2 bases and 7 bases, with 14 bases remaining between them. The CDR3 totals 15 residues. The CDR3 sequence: CASSLQGGMDGELFF. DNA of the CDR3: TGTGCCAGCAGTTTACAGGGGGGTATGGACGGGGAGCTGTTTTTT.

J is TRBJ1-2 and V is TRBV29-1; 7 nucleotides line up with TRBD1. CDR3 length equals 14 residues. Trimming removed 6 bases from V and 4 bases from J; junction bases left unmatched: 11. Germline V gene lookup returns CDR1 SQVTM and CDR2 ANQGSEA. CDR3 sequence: CSVAGTALGYGYTF. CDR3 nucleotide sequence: TGCAGCGTCGCAGGGACAGCCCTAGGCTATGGCTACACCTTC.

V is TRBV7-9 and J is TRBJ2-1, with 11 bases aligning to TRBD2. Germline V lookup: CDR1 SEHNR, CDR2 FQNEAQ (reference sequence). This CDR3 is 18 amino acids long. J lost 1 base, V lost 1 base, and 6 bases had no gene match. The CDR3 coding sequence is TGTGCCAGCAGCTTAGGAACGCTAGCGGGAGGATCCTACAATGAGCAGTTCTTC. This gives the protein CASSLGTLAGGSYNEQFF.

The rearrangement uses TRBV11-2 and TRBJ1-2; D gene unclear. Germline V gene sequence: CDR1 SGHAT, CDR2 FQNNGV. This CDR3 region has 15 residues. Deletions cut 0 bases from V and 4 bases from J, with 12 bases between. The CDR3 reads CASSLDYAGSYGYTF. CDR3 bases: TGTGCCAGCAGCTTAGATTATGCGGGGAGCTATGGCTACACCTTC.

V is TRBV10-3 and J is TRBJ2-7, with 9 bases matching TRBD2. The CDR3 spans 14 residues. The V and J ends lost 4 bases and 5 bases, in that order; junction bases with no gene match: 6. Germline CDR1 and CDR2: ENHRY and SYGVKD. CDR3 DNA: TGTGCCATCAGTGTCCTAGCGGGATCGGACGAGCAGTACTTC. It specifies CAISVLAGSDEQYF.

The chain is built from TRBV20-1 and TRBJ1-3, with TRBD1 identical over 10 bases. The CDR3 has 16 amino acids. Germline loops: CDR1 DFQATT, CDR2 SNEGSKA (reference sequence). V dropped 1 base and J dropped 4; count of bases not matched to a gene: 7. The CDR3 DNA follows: TGCAGTGCTAGAGGTGGGACAGGGGCTCTCGGAAACACCATATATTTT. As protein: CSARGGTGALGNTIYF.